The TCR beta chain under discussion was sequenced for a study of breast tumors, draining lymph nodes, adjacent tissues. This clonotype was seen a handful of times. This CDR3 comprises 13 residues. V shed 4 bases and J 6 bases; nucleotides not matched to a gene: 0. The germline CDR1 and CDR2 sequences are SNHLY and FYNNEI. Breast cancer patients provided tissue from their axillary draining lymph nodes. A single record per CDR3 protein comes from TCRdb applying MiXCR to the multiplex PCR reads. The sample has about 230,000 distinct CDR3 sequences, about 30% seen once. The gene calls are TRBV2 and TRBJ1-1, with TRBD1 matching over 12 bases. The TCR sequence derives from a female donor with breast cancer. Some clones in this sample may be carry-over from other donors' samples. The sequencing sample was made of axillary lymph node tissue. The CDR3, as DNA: TGTGCCAGCAGTGGGGACAGGGGGCCTGAAGCTTTCTTT. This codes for CASSGDRGPEAFF. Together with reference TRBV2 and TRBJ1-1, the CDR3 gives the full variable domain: EPEVTQTPSHQVTQMGQEVILRCVPISNHLYFYWYRQILGQKVEFLVSFYNNEISEKSEIFDDQFSVERPDGSNFTLKIRSTKLEDSAMYFCASSGDRGPEAFFGQGTRLTVV.